These 19 T cell receptor beta chains were sequenced from one sample in a study of tumor-infiltrating lymphocytes in primary liver carcinoma. Alongside blood RNA obtained from unsorted whole blood, germline DNA was also extracted. From roughly 0.55 ug of total RNA, TCR beta-specific cDNA was reverse-transcribed using a constant-region primer. Modified slightly, ARM-PCR produced TCR beta libraries over three nested multiplex PCR rounds. For roughly 11 cycles apiece, the opening two PCR rounds ran with TRBV1-TRBV30 forward primers and a C-beta reverse primer. TCRdb re-called the multiplex PCR reads with MiXCR, one entry per CDR3 protein. The sample consists of 190,000 or so distinct CDR3 sequences, around 60% of them appearing once. The specimen was peripheral blood. These receptors were obtained from a woman in her fifties or sixties with primary liver carcinoma and hepatitis B virus infection.

Points on this clonotype: Possible read error: a much larger clone is one base away. The J gene is TRBJ1-6, the V gene TRBV10-3, with D maybe TRBD1 (5 bases). The germline V gene encodes CDR1 ENHRY and CDR2 SYGVKD. This CDR3 is 14 amino acids long. CDR3 in amino acids: CAISVTGENSPFHF. In nucleotides, the CDR3 is TGTGCCATCAGTGTTACAGGAGAAAATTCACCCTTCCACTTT.

The chain is built from TRBV10-2 and TRBJ2-7; D is ambiguous. The germline V gene has CDR1 WSHSY and CDR2 SAAADI. CDR3 size: 13 residues. The CDR3 is CISSRATYYEQYF. As DNA, the CDR3 is TGCATCAGCAGCCGGGCTACTTACTACGAGCAGTACTTC.

This clonotype showed up many times. The chain carries TRBV7-8 and TRBJ2-7; no reliable D call. V lost 0 bases to trimming and J lost 6 bases, with 6 bases between them. This CDR3 is 12 amino acids long. The germline gives CDR1 SGHVS, CDR2 FQNEAQ. The CDR3 sequence: CASSLAHAEQYF. The CDR3 DNA reads TGTGCCAGCAGCTTAGCTCATGCCGAGCAGTACTTC.

This clonotype has a count of ten or more. The rearrangement links TRBV10-3 to TRBJ2-1; D remains unclear. CDR1 and CDR2 (germline): ENHRY, SYGVKD. This CDR3 region has 14 residues. V lost 4 bases and J lost 8, with 15 bases in between. This chain's CDR3 is CAISGQPPLDEQFF. For the CDR3, the DNA is TGTGCCATCAGTGGCCAGCCCCCTTTGGATGAGCAGTTCTTC.

This clonotype was recorded only once. A junction end diverges from the germline sequence, so it may reflect a read error. The chain couples TRBV11-1 to TRBJ2-3; 8 bases line up with TRBD1. The CDR3 has 16 residues. Germline V gene data show CDR1 as SGHAT and CDR2 as FQDESV (reference sequence). This CDR3 reads CASSLESAGGSDTQYF. DNA of the CDR3: TGTGCCAGCAGCTTAGAATCGGCAGGGGGCTCGGATACGCAGTATTTC.

V is TRBV5-1 and J is TRBJ2-1; D may be TRBD1 (5 bases). Trimming removed 0 bases from V and 1 base from J, with 8 bases in between. CDR3 length equals 15 residues. Germline V gene lookup returns CDR1 SGHRS and CDR2 YFSETQ. The CDR3 here is CASSLGGHSYNEQFF. CDR3 nucleotides: TGCGCCAGCAGCTTGGGGGGCCATTCCTACAATGAGCAGTTCTTC.

A word on this clonotype: One end of the junction does not line up with germline, which may come from a read error. The chain couples TRBV11-2 to TRBJ2-1, with a weak D call TRBD1 (5 bases). Germline values: CDR1 SGHAT, CDR2 FQNNGV. The CDR3 loop spans 13 amino acids. The CDR3 DNA reads as TGTGCCGGCAGGGTTTTACAGGTAAATGAACAGTTATTC. Translated: CAGRVLQVNEQLF.

This clonotype occurred once. This clone may be a read error of a much larger clone one base away. The chain uses TRBV12-3 or TRBV12-4 and TRBJ1-1, with a tentative D call TRBD1 (5 bases). The V gene lost 7 bases and the J gene lost 3 bases, with 30 bases spanning the gap. The CDR3 covers 19 residues. CDR3 DNA: TGTGCCAGCATAGATCGACCCCCGTCTATCAGGGTGCCAGACACTGAAGCTTTCTTT. It translates to CASIDRPPSIRVPDTEAFF.

The CDR3 DNA is TGTGCCAGTAGCAGATCCAGTGGGAGGGAGACCCAGTACTTC. This codes for CASSRSSGRETQYF. The chain recombines TRBV11-2 with TRBJ2-5; the D gene is possibly TRBD2 (6 bases). V dropped 9 bases and J dropped 5 bases, with 19 bases sitting between them. CDR3 length equals 14 residues. The germline V gene encodes CDR1 SGHAT and CDR2 FQNNGV.

As concerns this clonotype: The junction departs from the called germline gene at one end, perhaps through a read error. V usage is TRBV4-1 and J usage is TRBJ1-2; D is perhaps TRBD1 (5 bases). The CDR3 has 11 amino acids. Germline-derived CDR1 and CDR2 are MGHRA and YSYEKL. The CDR3 region has the DNA TGCACCAGCAGTGACAGCTATGGCTACACCTTC. Protein sequence: CTSSDSYGYTF.

Many counts were recorded for this clonotype. This clone may be a read error of a much larger clone one base away. Since the CDR3 does not end with the conserved phenylalanine or tryptophan, this likely comes from a read error. The rearrangement uses TRBV11-2 and TRBJ2-7; D unclear. V was shortened by 1 base and J by 5 bases, with 9 bases between the two germline ends. The CDR3 is made up of 13 amino acids. Germline CDR1 reads SGHAT; CDR2 reads FQNNGV. CDR3 bases: TGTGCCAGCAGCTTAGGATTTGGGGACGAGCAGTACCTC. Protein sequence: CASSLGFGDEQYL.

This clonotype has more than one count but fewer than ten. The rearrangement links TRBV10-2 to TRBJ2-7, with D possibly matching TRBD2 (6 bases). Between the trimmed V and J ends, which lost 10 bases and 10 bases, there was a span of 20 bases. Germline V lookup: CDR1 WSHSY, CDR2 SAAADI. The CDR3 consists of 12 residues. DNA of the CDR3: TGCGCCAACCGGCGAGCGGGCCTCCCCCAGTACTTC. As protein: CANRRAGLPQYF.

Comments on this clonotype: Sequence at one end of the junction differs from germline and may be a read error. The gene calls are TRBV11-3 and TRBJ1-1; D perhaps matches TRBD1 (5 bases). This CDR3 is 13 amino acids long. Per germline, CDR1 SGHNT and CDR2 YENEEA. The CDR3, as DNA: TGTGCAAGCACCTATGGCAGGGTTACTGAAGCTTTCTTT. Translating gives CASTYGRVTEAFF.

This clonotype is labeled medium-sized. The V gene is TRBV11-2, the J gene TRBJ2-3; 8 bases line up with TRBD2. The CDR3 spans 15 residues. With V trimmed by 2 bases and J by 1 base, 2 bases remained unmatched. Looked up from germline, CDR1 is SGHAT and CDR2 is FQNNGV. CDR3 in DNA: TGTGCCAGCAGCTTAATGCGGGGGGGCACAGATACGCAGTATTTT. Translation gives CASSLMRGGTDTQYF.

Concerning this clonotype itself: One end of the junction fails to match germline, which may point to a read error. This chain uses TRBV4-1 with TRBJ2-6, with D perhaps matching TRBD1 (5 bases). Germline loops: CDR1 MGHRA, CDR2 YSYEKL. The CDR3 has 17 amino acids. The CDR3 bases are TGCGCCAGCAGCCCGGAGAGCCTGTGCTCTGGGGCTAACGTCCTGACTTTC. Protein sequence: CASSPESLCSGANVLTF.

In the case of this clonotype: At one end, the junction sequence differs from germline, possibly due to a read error. The chain couples TRBV11-2 to TRBJ2-5, with 10 nucleotides matching TRBD1. There are 15 residues in the CDR3. The germline V gene has CDR1 SGHAT and CDR2 FQNNGV. CDR3: CANSLDRGLGETQYF. CDR3 coding DNA: TGTGCCAACAGCTTAGACAGGGGGCTAGGAGAGACCCAATACTTC. Variable domain in full (rest from reference TRBV11-2 and TRBJ2-5): EAGVAQSPRYKIIEKRQSVAFWCNPISGHATLYWYQQILGQGPKLLIQFQNNGVVDDSQLPKDRFSAERLKGVDSTLKIQPAKLEDSAVYLCANSLDRGLGETQYFGPGTRLLVL.

Worth noting for this clonotype: It may be a read error: a sequence one base away is much more abundant. The rearrangement links TRBV6-5 to TRBJ2-2, with TRBD2 matching over 7 bases. This CDR3 is built from 15 residues. Per germline, CDR1 MNHEY and CDR2 SVGAGI. CDR3 DNA sequence: TGTGCCACCAGTCGCGGGGGAACGAACACCGGGGAGCTGTTTTTT. Translation gives CATSRGGTNTGELFF.

A note on this clonotype: The CDR3 does not end in the conserved phenylalanine or tryptophan, so this is likely a read error. The V and J genes are TRBV6-6 and TRBJ2-7; 8 bases align to TRBD1. The CDR3 is made up of 14 amino acids. Germline loops: CDR1 MNHNY, CDR2 SVGAGI (reference sequence). Unmatched junction bases numbered 6, after V lost 5 bases and J lost 3 bases. CDR3 coding DNA: TGTGCCAGCAGTCGCCGGGACAGGCTCTACGAGCAGTACCTC. It yields the protein CASSRRDRLYEQYL.

Notes on this clonotype: This clone may be a read error of a much larger clone one base away. This chain connects TRBV6-2 or TRBV6-3 to TRBJ2-2, with TRBD2 matching 8 bases. The CDR3 is 15 amino acids. In germline, CDR1 is MNHEY, CDR2 SVGEGT. J lost 5 bases, V lost 5 bases, and 7 bases had no gene match. CDR3 residues: CASSAGLGKTGELFF. As DNA, the CDR3 is TGTGCCAGCAGTGCGGGACTAGGTAAAACCGGGGAGCTGTTTTTT.